This TCR beta chain is from a study of shared clonotypes between healthy human individuals. CDR3 length equals 14 residues. Trimming took 10 bases from V and 3 from J, leaving 18 bases between them. The V gene's germline CDR1 is SNHLY and CDR2 FYNNEI. Genomic DNA of each subset was evenly split across several immunoSEQ plates. Using immunoSEQ multiplex PCR, the repertoire was profiled, and TCRdb retains in-frame clones only, with some absent. The table includes 2 million to 2.5 million clones, 85% to 95% detected once. CD4+ cells were split into CD45RA+ naive and CD45RA-negative memory subsets. This clonotype originated in a man aged 18 to 29 in good health. Some clones in this sample may be carry-over from other donors' samples. The sequenced sample consisted of naive CD4+ T cells from PBMCs. Subset described: CD45RA+ positively selected. The chain recombines TRBV2 with TRBJ2-5, with a weak D call TRBD1 (6 bases). CDR3 coding DNA: TGTGCCACGGCCCTAGGGGGAGATAAAGAGACCCAGTACTTC. Translated, it gives CATALGGDKETQYF. Looking up the rest from reference TRBV2 and TRBJ2-5 gives the full variable domain: EPEVTQTPSHQVTQMGQEVILRCVPISNHLYFYWYRQILGQKVEFLVSFYNNEISEKSEIFDDQFSVERPDGSNFTLKIRSTKLEDSAMYFCATALGGDKETQYFGPGTRLLVL.